The 14 T cell receptor beta chains presented below share a single source sample, sequenced in a study. TCRdb used MiXCR to reprocess the 5' RACE reads, holding one entry per CDR3 protein. The table shows some 64,000 distinct CDR3 sequences, with around a fifth occurring only once. Input material: memory CD4+ T cells sorted from a lymph node. Noted subset: memory CD4+ T cells, CD4+CD45RO+CD25-. Source of these receptors: a female donor with breast cancer.

This clonotype was seen more than once but under ten times. This chain joins TRBV4-1 and TRBJ2-3, with TRBD2 matching 8 bases. Germline assignment: CDR1 MGHRA and CDR2 YSYEKL. The CDR3 loop spans 18 amino acids. V was pared by 0 bases and J by 2 bases, with 10 bases of the junction left unmatched. The CDR3 nucleotides are TGCGCCAGCAGCCAAGATGGCGGGACTAGGGGTTCCACAGATACGCAGTATTTT. Its protein is CASSQDGGTRGSTDTQYF.

The chain joins TRBV10-3 to TRBJ1-1; D possibly corresponds to TRBD1 (6 bases). The V and J ends lost 8 bases and 8 bases respectively, with 24 bases between them. Germline CDR1 is ENHRY and CDR2 is SYGVKD. The CDR3 is 15 residues long. The CDR3 bases are TGTGCCATCGGGCCACAGGGAGGGAGTTTAAGGGAAGCTTTCTTT. It translates to CAIGPQGGSLREAFF.

The rearrangement links TRBV6-5 to TRBJ2-1; D is unclear. Trimming cost V 1 base and J 8 bases, with 3 bases left between them. Germline V gives CDR1 MNHEY, CDR2 SVGAGI. The CDR3 runs to 11 residues. For the CDR3, the DNA is TGTGCCAGCAGTTACTATGATGAGCAGTTCTTC. This gives the protein CASSYYDEQFF.

The J gene is TRBJ1-1, the V gene TRBV6-2 or TRBV6-3; D unclear. V gave up 3 bases and J gave up 4 bases, with 12 bases separating them. Germline values: CDR1 MNHEY, CDR2 SVGEGT. This CDR3 has 14 amino acids. The CDR3 spells CASSYKGLVTEAFF. CDR3 bases: TGTGCCAGCAGTTATAAGGGATTGGTCACTGAAGCTTTCTTT.

As regards this clonotype: The missing conserved phenylalanine or tryptophan at the end of this CDR3 makes a read error likely. J is TRBJ1-2 and V is TRBV4-3; 9 nucleotides agree with TRBD1. Germline values: CDR1 LGHNA, CDR2 YSLEER. V was pared by 4 bases and J by 5 bases, with 8 bases of the junction left unmatched. CDR3 length: 15 residues. The CDR3 DNA sequence: TGCGCCAGCAGCCCTACTCGACAGGGGGGGTATGGCTACACCGTC. Amino acids: CASSPTRQGGYGYTV.

This clonotype was recorded at least ten times. This sequence joins TRBV29-1 and TRBJ2-7; D ambiguous. Trimming pared 5 bases from V and 3 bases from J, leaving 11 bases between. The CDR3 runs to 12 residues. Per the germline V gene, CDR1 is SQVTM and CDR2 is ANQGSEA. CDR3 region: CSVQGTRYEQYF. The DNA for the CDR3 is TGCAGCGTTCAAGGCACCCGCTACGAGCAGTACTTC.

The rearrangement links TRBV6-5 to TRBJ1-6; perhaps TRBD1 as D (6 bases). Germline V gives CDR1 MNHEY, CDR2 SVGAGI. Trimming cost V 7 bases and J 3 bases, with 13 bases left between them. This CDR3 has 15 amino acids. The CDR3 loop reads CASKTGRVYNSPLHF. CDR3 sequence (DNA): TGTGCCAGCAAAACAGGGCGCGTCTATAATTCACCCCTCCACTTT.

This clonotype was recorded many times. The V call is TRBV7-9, the J call TRBJ1-1, with a weak D call TRBD1 (6 bases). CDR1 SEHNR and CDR2 FQNEAQ come from the germline V gene (reference sequence). This CDR3 is 13 amino acids long. Deletions cut 5 bases from V and 0 bases from J, with 7 bases between. CDR3 DNA: TGTGCCAGCAGCAGGACAGTGAACACTGAAGCTTTCTTT. Translating it yields CASSRTVNTEAFF.

V usage is TRBV7-2 and J usage is TRBJ1-1, with TRBD1 as a possible D gene (5 bases). Germline CDR1 reads SGHTA; CDR2 reads FQGNSA. With 4 bases removed from V and 1 base from J, the gap between germline ends came to 13 bases. The CDR3 extends over 15 amino acids. The CDR3 spells CASSSQGSGNTEAFF. The DNA for the CDR3 is TGTGCCAGCAGCTCGCAGGGATCCGGGAACACTGAAGCTTTCTTT.

This clonotype was recorded at least ten times. The gene calls are TRBV7-3 and TRBJ2-1; D not certain. Germline values: CDR1 SGHTA, CDR2 FQGTGA. Trimming shortened V by 5 bases and J by 9 bases, and 17 bases separated the two germline ends. The CDR3 runs 14 residues. The CDR3 nucleotides read TGTGCCAGCAGCCCTAGTACGGCGACCGCTGAGCAGTTCTTC. It yields the protein CASSPSTATAEQFF.

This clonotype was picked up many times. The genes are TRBV6-6 and TRBJ2-5; D is perhaps TRBD1 (6 bases). The V and J ends lost 5 bases and 5 bases respectively, with 18 bases between them. CDR1 MNHNY and CDR2 SVGAGI come from the germline V gene (reference sequence). The CDR3 spans 15 residues. The CDR3 bases are TGTGCCAGCAGTCCCTCGGTGGGTCAGGGGGAGACCCAGTACTTC. Translated, it gives CASSPSVGQGETQYF.

The chain employs TRBV5-1 and TRBJ1-1, with D hard to call. Germline V gene lookup returns CDR1 SGHRS and CDR2 YFSETQ. V was shortened by 0 bases and J by 4 bases, with 7 bases between the two germline ends. The length of the CDR3 is 13 residues. The CDR3 DNA reads as TGCGCCAGCAGCTTGGGGCAGAGCACTGAAGCTTTCTTT. Its translation is CASSLGQSTEAFF.

This clonotype was seen many times. This chain links TRBV11-3 with TRBJ2-3, with 7 bases lining up with TRBD2. V was clipped by 3 bases and J by 0 bases; unmatched bases: 6. The CDR3 runs 16 residues. Germline V gives CDR1 SGHNT, CDR2 YENEEA. CDR3 DNA sequence: TGTGCCAGCAGCTTTGGGGGGGGAGTAAGCACAGATACGCAGTATTTT. Translating it yields CASSFGGGVSTDTQYF.

A note on this clonotype: A much larger clone lies one base from this, so it may be a read error. No conserved phenylalanine or tryptophan is present at the end of the CDR3, so a read error is the likely explanation. This chain connects TRBV7-2 to TRBJ1-2; D gene uncertain. The CDR3 has 15 residues. CDR1 and CDR2 (germline): SGHTA, FQGNSA. V was shortened by 1 base and J by 4 bases, with 13 bases between the two germline ends. The CDR3 DNA follows: TGTGCCAGCAGCTTAGAGGTCCAAAGTACCTATGGCTACACCCTC. Amino acid sequence: CASSLEVQSTYGYTL.